The 9 T cell receptor beta chains listed next were all sequenced from one sample in a study of brain T cells in children with intractable seizures (TCRdb year 2021). The time point label, read with the paper, signifies: blood from clinic visit 5 months post-surgery; TSC patient then seizure free. Library creation used the immunoSEQ multiplex PCR assay. Drawn from immuneACCESS, this table holds only the in-frame rearrangements with V and J called that TCRdb kept. Clones are partly lost; checked studies trace under half to an unresolved V gene and leave the rest unexplained. Present in this sample are about 340,000 clones, 85% to 95% of which were seen just once. The ten largest clones represent approximately 5% of the sample. The sample in question was peripheral blood, obtained more than 4 months after surgery. These receptors were taken from a boy younger than two with tuberous sclerosis and intractable seizures.

The chain links TRBV6-5 to TRBJ1-4; no clear D. Trimming removed 8 bases from V and 0 bases from J, with 10 bases in between. Germline loops: CDR1 MNHEY, CDR2 SVGAGI. The CDR3 length is 14 residues. CDR3 sequence (DNA): TGTGCCAGCGGGGATTCCGCAACTAATGAAAAACTGTTTTTT. It specifies CASGDSATNEKLFF.

The V call is TRBV6-1, the J call TRBJ1-2; a weak D match, TRBD1 (5 bases). Germline CDR1 and CDR2: MNHNS and SASEGT. CDR3 length: 14 residues. Trimming took 0 bases from V and 4 from J, leaving 9 bases between them. In nucleotides, the CDR3 is TGTGCCAGCAGTGAAGCGGGGCAGCCCTATGGCTACACCTTC. Its translation: CASSEAGQPYGYTF.

This clone was observed a handful of times. This chain connects TRBV25-1 to TRBJ1-5; D is possibly TRBD1 (5 bases). V was shortened by 5 bases and J by 5 bases, with 7 bases between the two germline ends. Germline V gene sequence: CDR1 MGHDK, CDR2 SYGVNS. The CDR3 length is 12 residues. This CDR3 reads CASSRGDQPQHF. DNA for the CDR3: TGTGCCAGCAGTCGGGGCGATCAGCCCCAGCATTTT.

This chain's CDR3 is CATSRDWGETQYF. The CDR3 nucleotides read TGTGCCACCAGCAGAGATTGGGGAGAGACCCAGTACTTC. V and J are TRBV15 and TRBJ2-5; D unclear. Germline lookup yields CDR1 LNHNV and CDR2 YYDKDF (reference sequence). The length of the CDR3 is 13 residues. Trimming stripped 0 bases from V and 4 bases from J, with 6 bases between.

The V and J genes are TRBV4-1 and TRBJ1-4, with 8 bases lining up with TRBD1. The CDR3 is made up of 17 amino acids. Germline V gene lookup returns CDR1 MGHRA and CDR2 YSYEKL. With V trimmed by 0 bases and J by 5 bases, 8 bases remained unmatched. Here the CDR3 reads CASSQEGTGAPNEKLFF. As DNA, the CDR3 is TGCGCCAGCAGCCAAGAGGGGACAGGAGCCCCCAATGAAAAACTGTTTTTT.

This clone was seen just once. The chain employs TRBV18 and TRBJ2-7, with TRBD1 matching 9 bases. The CDR3 is made up of 15 amino acids. V gave up 3 bases and J gave up 4 bases; unmatched junction bases: 7. CDR1 KGHSH and CDR2 LQKENI come from the germline V gene. The CDR3 bases are TGTGCCAGCTCACCTCTGGGACAGGGAGGGTACGAGCAGTACTTC. Protein sequence: CASSPLGQGGYEQYF.

This clone is a singleton in its sample. The V call is TRBV6-1, the J call TRBJ2-7; D unclear. This CDR3 spans 14 amino acids. Germline CDR1 MNHNS, CDR2 SASEGT. V was pared by 1 base and J by 2 bases, with 9 bases between. The CDR3 here is CASSEGASPYEQYF. DNA of the CDR3: TGTGCCAGCAGTGAAGGGGCCAGCCCCTACGAGCAGTACTTC.

This clone is a singleton in its sample. Other DNA sequences in the sample encode the same CDR3. This chain connects TRBV19 to TRBJ2-7; weak D call: TRBD2 (6 bases). The CDR3 is 15 residues long. Germline V gene lookup returns CDR1 LNHDA and CDR2 SQIVND (reference sequence). Trimming removed 3 bases from V and 0 bases from J, with 12 bases in between. In nucleotides, the CDR3 is TGTGCCAGTAGTATTGTCGGGGGTTCCTCCTACGAGCAGTACTTC. Its translation: CASSIVGGSSYEQYF.

J is TRBJ1-4 and V is TRBV19; TRBD1 is a possible D gene (6 bases). Germline assignment: CDR1 LNHDA and CDR2 SQIVND (reference sequence). With 5 bases removed from V and 4 bases from J, the gap between germline ends came to 14 bases. CDR3 size: 15 residues. The DNA for the CDR3 is TGTGCCAGTAGTCCCCGGGACACCGATAATGAAAAACTGTTTTTT. Amino acids: CASSPRDTDNEKLFF.